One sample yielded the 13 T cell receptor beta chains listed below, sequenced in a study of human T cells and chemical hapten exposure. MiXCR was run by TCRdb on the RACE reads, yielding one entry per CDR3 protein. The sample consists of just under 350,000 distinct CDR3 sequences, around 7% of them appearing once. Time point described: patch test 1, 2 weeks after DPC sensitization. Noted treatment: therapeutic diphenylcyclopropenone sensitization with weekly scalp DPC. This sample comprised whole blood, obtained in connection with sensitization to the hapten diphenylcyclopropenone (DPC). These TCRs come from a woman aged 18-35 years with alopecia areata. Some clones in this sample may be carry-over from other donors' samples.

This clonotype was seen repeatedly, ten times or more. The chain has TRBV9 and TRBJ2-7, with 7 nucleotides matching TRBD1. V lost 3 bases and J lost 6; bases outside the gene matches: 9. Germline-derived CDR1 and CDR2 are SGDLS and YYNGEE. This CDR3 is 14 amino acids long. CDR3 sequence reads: CASSALQGMGEQYF. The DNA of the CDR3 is TGTGCCAGCAGCGCGTTACAGGGGATGGGCGAGCAGTACTTC. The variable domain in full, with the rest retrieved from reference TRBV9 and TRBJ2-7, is DSGVTQTPKHLITATGQRVTLRCSPRSGDLSVYWYQQSLDQGLQFLIQYYNGEERAKGNILERFSAQQFPDLHSELNLSSLELGDSALYFCASSALQGMGEQYFGPGTRLTVT.

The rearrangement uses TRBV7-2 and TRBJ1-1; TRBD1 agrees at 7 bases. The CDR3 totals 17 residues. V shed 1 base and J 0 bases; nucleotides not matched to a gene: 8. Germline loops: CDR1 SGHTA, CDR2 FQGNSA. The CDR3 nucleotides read TGTGCCAGCAGCTTAGATTCAGGCGGGACAGTGAACACTGAAGCTTTCTTT. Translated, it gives CASSLDSGGTVNTEAFF.

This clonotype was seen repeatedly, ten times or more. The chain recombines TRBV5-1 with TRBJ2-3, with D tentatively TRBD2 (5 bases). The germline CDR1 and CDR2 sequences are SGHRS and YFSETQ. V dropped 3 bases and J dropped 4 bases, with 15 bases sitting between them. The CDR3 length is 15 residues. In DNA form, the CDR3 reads TGCGCCAGCAGCTGGACTGGTTTTCCGGCAGATACGCAGTATTTT. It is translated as CASSWTGFPADTQYF.

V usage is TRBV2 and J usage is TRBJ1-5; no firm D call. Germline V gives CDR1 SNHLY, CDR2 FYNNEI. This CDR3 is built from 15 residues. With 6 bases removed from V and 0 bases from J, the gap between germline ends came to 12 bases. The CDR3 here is CASSAQLTSNQPQHF. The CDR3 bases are TGTGCCAGCAGCGCCCAACTCACTAGCAATCAGCCCCAGCATTTT.

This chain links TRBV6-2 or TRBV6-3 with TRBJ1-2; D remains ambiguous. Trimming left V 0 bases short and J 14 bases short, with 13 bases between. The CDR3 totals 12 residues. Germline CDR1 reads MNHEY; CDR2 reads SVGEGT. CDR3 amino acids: CASSYSSQKITF. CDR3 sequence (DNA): TGTGCCAGCAGTTACTCGTCGCAGAAAATAACCTTC.

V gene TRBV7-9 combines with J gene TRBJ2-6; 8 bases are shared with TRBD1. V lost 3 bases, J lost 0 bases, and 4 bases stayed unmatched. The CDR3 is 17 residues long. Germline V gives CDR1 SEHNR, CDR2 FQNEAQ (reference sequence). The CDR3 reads CASSLTGAFSGANVLTF. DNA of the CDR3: TGTGCCAGCAGCTTGACAGGGGCCTTCTCTGGGGCCAACGTCCTGACTTTC.

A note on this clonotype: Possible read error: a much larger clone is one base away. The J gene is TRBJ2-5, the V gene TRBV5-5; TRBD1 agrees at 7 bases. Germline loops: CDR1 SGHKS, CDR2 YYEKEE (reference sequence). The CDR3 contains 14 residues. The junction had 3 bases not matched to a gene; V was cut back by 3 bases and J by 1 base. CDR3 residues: CASSSNRGQETQYF. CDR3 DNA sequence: TGTGCCAGCAGCTCTAACAGGGGCCAAGAGACCCAGTACTTC.

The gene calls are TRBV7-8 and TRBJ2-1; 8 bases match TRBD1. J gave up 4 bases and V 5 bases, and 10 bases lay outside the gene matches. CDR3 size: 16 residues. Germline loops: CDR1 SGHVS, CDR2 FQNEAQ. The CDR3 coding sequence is TGTGCCAGCAGCCTGACGTTACGGACAGGGTACAATGAGCAGTTCTTC. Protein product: CASSLTLRTGYNEQFF.

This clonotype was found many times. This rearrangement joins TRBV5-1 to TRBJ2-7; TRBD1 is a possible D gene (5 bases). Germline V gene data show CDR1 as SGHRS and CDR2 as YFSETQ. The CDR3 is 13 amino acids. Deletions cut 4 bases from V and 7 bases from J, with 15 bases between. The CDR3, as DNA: TGCGCCAGCAGCGCCAGACAGTCGGGTGAGCAGTACTTC. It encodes CASSARQSGEQYF.

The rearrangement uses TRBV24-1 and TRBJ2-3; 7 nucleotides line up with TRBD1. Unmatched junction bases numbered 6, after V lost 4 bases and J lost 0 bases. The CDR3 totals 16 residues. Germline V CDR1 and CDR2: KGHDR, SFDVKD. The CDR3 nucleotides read TGTGCCACCAGTGACCCGGGACAGATAAGCACAGATACGCAGTATTTT. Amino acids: CATSDPGQISTDTQYF.

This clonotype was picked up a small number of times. The chain's CDR3 is CASSHETGTRPQHF. CDR3 coding DNA: TGCGCCAGCAGCCATGAAACAGGGACTCGGCCCCAGCATTTT. The V gene is TRBV4-3, the J gene TRBJ1-5, with D possibly being TRBD1 (6 bases). Trimming cost V 3 bases and J 9 bases, with 15 bases left between them. This CDR3 is 14 amino acids long. Looked up from germline, CDR1 is LGHNA and CDR2 is YSLEER.

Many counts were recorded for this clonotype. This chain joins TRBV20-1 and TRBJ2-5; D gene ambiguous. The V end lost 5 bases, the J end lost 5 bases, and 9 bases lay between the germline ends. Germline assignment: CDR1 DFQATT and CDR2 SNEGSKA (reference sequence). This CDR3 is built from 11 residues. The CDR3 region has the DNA TGCAGTGCTCATGAGGAGGAGACCCAGTACTTC. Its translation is CSAHEEETQYF.

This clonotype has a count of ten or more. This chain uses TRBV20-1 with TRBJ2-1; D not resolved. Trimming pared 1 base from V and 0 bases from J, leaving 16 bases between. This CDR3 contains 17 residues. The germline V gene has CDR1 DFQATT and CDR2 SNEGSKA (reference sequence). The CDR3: CSARGARRASSYNEQFF. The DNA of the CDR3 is TGCAGTGCTAGAGGGGCGAGACGGGCTAGCTCCTACAATGAGCAGTTCTTC.